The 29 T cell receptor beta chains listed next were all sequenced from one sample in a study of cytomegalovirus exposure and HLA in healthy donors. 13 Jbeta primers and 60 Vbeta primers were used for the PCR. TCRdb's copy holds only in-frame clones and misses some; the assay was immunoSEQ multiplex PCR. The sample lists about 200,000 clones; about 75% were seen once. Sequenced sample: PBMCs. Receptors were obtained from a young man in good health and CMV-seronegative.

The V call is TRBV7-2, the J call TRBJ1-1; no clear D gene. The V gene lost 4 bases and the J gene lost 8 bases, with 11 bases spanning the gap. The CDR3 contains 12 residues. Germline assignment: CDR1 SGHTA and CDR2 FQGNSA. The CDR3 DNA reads TGTGCCAGCAGCTCCCCCGGTCGAGAAGCTTTCTTT. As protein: CASSSPGREAFF.

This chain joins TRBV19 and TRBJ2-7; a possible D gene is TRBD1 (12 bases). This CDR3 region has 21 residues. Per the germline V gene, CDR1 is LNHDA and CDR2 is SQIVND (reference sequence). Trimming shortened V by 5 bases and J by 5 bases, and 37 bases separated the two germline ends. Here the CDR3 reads CASSSGQGAHTSGRRVDEQYF. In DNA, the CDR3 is TGTGCCAGTAGTTCGGGACAGGGGGCGCATACTAGCGGGAGACGGGTGGACGAGCAGTACTTC.

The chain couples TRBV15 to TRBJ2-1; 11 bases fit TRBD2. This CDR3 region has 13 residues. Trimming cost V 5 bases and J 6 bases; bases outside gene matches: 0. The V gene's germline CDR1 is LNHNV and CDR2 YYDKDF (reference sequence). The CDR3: CATSLAGGNEQFF. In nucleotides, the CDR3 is TGTGCCACCAGCCTAGCGGGAGGCAATGAGCAGTTCTTC.

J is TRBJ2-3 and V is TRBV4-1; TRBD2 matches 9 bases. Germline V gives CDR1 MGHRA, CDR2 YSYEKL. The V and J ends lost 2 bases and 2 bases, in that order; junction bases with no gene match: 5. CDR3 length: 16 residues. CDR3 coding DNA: TGCGCCAGCAGCCAATTAAGCGGGGGGAACACAGATACGCAGTATTTT. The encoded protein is CASSQLSGGNTDTQYF.

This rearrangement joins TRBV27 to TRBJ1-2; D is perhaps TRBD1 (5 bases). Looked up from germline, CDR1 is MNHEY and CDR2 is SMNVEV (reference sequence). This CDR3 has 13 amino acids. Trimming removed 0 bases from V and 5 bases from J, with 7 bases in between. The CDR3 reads CASSLSGGYGYTF. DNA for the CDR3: TGTGCCAGCAGTTTATCGGGGGGATATGGCTACACCTTC.

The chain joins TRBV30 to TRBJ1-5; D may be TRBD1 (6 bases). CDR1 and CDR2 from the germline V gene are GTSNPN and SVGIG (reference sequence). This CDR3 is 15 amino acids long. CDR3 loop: CAYSFRTAFNQPQHF. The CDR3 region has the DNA TGTGCTTACTCTTTCCGGACAGCATTCAATCAGCCCCAGCATTTT.

CDR3 in amino acids: CASSPRLAGAYEQYF. For the CDR3, the DNA is TGTGCCAGCAGCCCAAGACTAGCGGGGGCCTACGAGCAGTACTTC. The chain has TRBV7-9 and TRBJ2-7; 12 bases line up with TRBD2. Germline V gene sequence: CDR1 SEHNR, CDR2 FQNEAQ (reference sequence). Trimming took 5 bases from V and 2 from J; bases not matched to a gene: 4. The CDR3 has 15 residues.

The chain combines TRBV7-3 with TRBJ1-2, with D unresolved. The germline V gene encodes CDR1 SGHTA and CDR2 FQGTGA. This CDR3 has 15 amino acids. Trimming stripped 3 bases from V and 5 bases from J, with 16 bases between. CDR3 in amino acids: CASSFDGRGLYGYTF. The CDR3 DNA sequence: TGTGCCAGCAGCTTTGACGGCAGAGGATTATATGGCTACACCTTC.

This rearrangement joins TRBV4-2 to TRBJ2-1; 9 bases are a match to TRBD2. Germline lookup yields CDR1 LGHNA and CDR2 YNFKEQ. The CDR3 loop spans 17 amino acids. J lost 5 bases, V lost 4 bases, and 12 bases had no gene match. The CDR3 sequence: CASSLTPIAGDDNEQFF. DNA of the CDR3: TGTGCCAGCAGCCTGACTCCGATAGCGGGGGACGACAATGAGCAGTTCTTC.

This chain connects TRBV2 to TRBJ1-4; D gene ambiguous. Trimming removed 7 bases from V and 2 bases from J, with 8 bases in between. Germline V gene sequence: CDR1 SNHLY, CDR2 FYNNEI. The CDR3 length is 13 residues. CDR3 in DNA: TGTGCCAGCAATCCCGGGACTAATGAAAAACTGTTTTTT. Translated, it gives CASNPGTNEKLFF.

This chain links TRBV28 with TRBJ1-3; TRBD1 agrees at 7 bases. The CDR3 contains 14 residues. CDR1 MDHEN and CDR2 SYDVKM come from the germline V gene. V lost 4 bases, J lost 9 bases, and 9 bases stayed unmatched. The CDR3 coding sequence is TGTGCCAGCAGTTCCTTCGAAGGGGGCTTCACCATATATTTT. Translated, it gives CASSSFEGGFTIYF. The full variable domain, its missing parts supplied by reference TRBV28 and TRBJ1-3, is DVKVTQSSRYLVKRTGEKVFLECVQDMDHENMFWYRQDPGLGLRLIYFSYDVKMKEKGDIPEGYSVSREKKERFSLILESASTNQTSMYLCASSSFEGGFTIYFGEGSWLTVV.

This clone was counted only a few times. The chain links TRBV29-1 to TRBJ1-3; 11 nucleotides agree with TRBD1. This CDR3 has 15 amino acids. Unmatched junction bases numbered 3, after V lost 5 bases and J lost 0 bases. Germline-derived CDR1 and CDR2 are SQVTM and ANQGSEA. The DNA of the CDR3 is TGCAGCGTTTCCGGGACAGGGGGCTCTGGAAACACCATATATTTT. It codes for CSVSGTGGSGNTIYF.

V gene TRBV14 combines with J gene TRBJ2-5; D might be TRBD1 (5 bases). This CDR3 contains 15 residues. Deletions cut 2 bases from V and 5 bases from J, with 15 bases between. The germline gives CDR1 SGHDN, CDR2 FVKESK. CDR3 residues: CASSQNGRALETQYF. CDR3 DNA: TGTGCCAGCAGCCAAAACGGCAGGGCCTTGGAGACCCAGTACTTC.

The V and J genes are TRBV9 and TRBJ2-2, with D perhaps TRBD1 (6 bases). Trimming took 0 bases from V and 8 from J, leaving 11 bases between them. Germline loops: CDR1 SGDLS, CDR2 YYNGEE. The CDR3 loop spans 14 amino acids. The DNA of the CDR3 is TGTGCCAGCAGCGTAGGAGGGGGTGGAGGGGAGCTGTTTTTT. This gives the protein CASSVGGGGGELFF.

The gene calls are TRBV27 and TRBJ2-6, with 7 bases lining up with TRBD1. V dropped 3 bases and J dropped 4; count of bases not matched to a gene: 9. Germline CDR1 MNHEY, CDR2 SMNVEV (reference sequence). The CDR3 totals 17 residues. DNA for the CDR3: TGTGCCAGCAGTTTGACAGGGTCCACGGCCGGGGCCAACGTCCTGACTTTC. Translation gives CASSLTGSTAGANVLTF.

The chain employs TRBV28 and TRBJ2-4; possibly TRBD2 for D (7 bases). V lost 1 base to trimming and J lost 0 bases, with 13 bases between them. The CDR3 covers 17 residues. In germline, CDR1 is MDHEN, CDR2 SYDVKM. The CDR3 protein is CASSLSEGGGAKNIQYF. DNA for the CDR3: TGTGCCAGCAGTTTATCAGAGGGGGGGGGAGCCAAAAACATTCAGTACTTC.

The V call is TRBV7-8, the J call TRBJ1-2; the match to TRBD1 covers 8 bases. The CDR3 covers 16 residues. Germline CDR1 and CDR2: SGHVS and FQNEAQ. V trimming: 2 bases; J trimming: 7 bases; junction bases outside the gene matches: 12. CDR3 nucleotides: TGTGCCAGCAGCTTAACCCCCAGGGGGCCCGGGGGTGGCTACACCTTC. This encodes CASSLTPRGPGGGYTF.

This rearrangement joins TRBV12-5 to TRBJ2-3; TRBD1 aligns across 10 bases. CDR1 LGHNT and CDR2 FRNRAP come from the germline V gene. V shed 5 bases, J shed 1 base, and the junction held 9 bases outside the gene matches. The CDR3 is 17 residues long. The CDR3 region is CASGASGTGVRTDTQYF. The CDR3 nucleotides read TGTGCTAGTGGTGCCTCCGGGACAGGGGTTCGCACAGATACGCAGTATTTT.

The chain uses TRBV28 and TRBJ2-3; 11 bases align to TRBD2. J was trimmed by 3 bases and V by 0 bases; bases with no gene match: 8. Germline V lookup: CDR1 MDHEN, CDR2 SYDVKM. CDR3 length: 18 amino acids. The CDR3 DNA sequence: TGTGCCAGCAGTTTATGGATAGCGGGAGGGCCGGGGACAGATACGCAGTATTTT. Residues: CASSLWIAGGPGTDTQYF.

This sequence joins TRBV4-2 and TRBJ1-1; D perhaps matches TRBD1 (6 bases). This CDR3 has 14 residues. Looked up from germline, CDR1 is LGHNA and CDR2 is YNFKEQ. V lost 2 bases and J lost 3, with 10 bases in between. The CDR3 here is CASSQPQGDTEAFF. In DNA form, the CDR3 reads TGTGCCAGCAGCCAACCACAGGGTGACACTGAAGCTTTCTTT.

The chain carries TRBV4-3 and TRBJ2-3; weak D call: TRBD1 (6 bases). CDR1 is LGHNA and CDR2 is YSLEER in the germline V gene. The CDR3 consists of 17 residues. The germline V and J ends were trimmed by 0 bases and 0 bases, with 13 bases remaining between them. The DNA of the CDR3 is TGCGCCAGCAGCCAAGAAACAGGGATTAGTAGCACAGATACGCAGTATTTT. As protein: CASSQETGISSTDTQYF.

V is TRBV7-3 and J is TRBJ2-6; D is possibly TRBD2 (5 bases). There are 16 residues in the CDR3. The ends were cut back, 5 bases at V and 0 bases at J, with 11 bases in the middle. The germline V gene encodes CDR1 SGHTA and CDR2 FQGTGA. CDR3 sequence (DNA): TGTGCCAGCAGCCCTCGACTACACTCTGGGGCCAACGTCCTGACTTTC. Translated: CASSPRLHSGANVLTF.

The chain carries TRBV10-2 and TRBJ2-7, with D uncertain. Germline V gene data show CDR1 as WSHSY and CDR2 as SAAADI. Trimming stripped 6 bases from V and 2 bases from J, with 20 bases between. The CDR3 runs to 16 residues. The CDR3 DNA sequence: TGCGCCAGCAGAAACCTCGATAGCCACCCAACCTACGAGCAGTACTTC. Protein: CASRNLDSHPTYEQYF.

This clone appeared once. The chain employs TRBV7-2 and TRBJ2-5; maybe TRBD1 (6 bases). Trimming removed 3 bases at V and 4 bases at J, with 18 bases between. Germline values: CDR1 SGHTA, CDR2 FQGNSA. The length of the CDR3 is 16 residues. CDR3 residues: CASSLQQGIGLETQYF. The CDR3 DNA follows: TGTGCCAGCAGCTTGCAACAGGGTATAGGTTTAGAGACCCAGTACTTC.

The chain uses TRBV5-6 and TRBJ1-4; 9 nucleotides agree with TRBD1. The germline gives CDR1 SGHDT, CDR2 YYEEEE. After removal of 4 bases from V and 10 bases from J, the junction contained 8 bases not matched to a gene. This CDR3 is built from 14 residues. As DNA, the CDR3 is TGTGCCAGCAGCCTGGGACAGGGCGAAGTAAAACTGTTTTTT. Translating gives CASSLGQGEVKLFF.

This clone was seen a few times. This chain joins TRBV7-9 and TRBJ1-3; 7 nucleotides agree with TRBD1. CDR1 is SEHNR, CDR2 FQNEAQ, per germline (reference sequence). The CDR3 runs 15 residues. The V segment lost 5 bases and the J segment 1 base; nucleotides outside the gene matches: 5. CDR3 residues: CASSQGGFSGNTIYF. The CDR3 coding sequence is TGTGCCAGCAGCCAGGGGGGTTTTTCTGGAAACACCATATATTTT.

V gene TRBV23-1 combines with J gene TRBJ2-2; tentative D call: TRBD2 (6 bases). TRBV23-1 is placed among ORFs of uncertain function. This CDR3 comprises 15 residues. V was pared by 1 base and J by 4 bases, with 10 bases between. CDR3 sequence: CASSQWGTPTGELFF. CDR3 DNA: TGCGCCAGCAGTCAATGGGGGACTCCCACCGGGGAGCTGTTTTTT.

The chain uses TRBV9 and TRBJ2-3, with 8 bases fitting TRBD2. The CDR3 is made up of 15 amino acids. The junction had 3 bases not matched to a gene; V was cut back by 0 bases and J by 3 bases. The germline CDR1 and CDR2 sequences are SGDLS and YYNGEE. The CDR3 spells CASSVAGGSTDTQYF. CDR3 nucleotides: TGTGCCAGCAGCGTAGCGGGAGGGAGTACAGATACGCAGTATTTT.

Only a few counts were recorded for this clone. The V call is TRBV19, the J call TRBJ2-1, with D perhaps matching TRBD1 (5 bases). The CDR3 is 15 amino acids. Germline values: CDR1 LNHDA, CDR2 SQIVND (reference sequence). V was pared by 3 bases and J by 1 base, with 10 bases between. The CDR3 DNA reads TGTGCCAGTAGTATTTCCAGGGAATCCTACAATGAGCAGTTCTTC. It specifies CASSISRESYNEQFF.